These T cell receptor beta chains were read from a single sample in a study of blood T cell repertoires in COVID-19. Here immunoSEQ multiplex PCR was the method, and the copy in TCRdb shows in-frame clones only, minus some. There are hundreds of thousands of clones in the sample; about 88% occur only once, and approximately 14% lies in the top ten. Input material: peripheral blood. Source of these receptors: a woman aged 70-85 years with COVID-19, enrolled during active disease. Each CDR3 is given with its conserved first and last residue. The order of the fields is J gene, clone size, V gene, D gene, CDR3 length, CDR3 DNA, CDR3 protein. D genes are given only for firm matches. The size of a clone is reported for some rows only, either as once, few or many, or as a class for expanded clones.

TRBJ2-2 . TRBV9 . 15 TGTGCCAGCAGCGTAGGGCGGGAGAACACCGGGGAGCTGTTTTTT CASSVGRENTGELFF
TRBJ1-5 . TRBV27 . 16 TGTGCCAGCAGTATACAGGGTCCAACCAGCAATCAGCCCCAGCATTTT CASSIQGPTSNQPQHF
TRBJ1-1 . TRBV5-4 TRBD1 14 TGTGCCAGCAGCCGTGACAGGGGGGGCACTGAAGCTTTCTTT CASSRDRGGTEAFF
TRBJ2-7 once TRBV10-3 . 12 TGTGCCATCAGTGGCAGAAAACCTGAGCAGTACTTC CAISGRKPEQYF
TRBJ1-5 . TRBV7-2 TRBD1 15 TGTGCCAGCAGCCTTACAGGGGACCGCAATCAGCCCCAGCATTTT CASSLTGDRNQPQHF
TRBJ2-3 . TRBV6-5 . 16 TGTGCCAGCAGTTACGGGGTGGGGGCGGGCACAGATACGCAGTATTTT CASSYGVGAGTDTQYF
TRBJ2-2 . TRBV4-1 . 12 TGCGCCAGCAGCCAAGATCTTACTGAGCTGTTTTTT CASSQDLTELFF
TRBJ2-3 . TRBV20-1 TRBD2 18 TGCAGTGCTAGTGCTAGCGGTTTAGATCTCGGGCGCTCAGATACGCAGTATTTT CSASASGLDLGRSDTQYF
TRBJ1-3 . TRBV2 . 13 TGTGCCAGCAAACAGGGCTCTGGAAACACCATATATTTT CASKQGSGNTIYF
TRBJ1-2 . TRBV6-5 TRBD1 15 TGTGCCAGCAGTCGGACAGGACAAGGGGACTATGGCTACACCTTC CASSRTGQGDYGYTF
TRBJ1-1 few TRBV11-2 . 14 TGTGCCAGCAGCTTAGATCAGGGGTTGACTGAAGCTTTCTTT CASSLDQGLTEAFF
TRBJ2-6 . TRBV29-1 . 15 TGCAGCGTTGAAGATACGGGGACTGGGGCCAACGTCCTGACTTTC CSVEDTGTGANVLTF
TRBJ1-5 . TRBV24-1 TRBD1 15 TGTGCCACCAGCCCGGCCGACAGGGGCAATCAGCCCCAGCATTTT CATSPADRGNQPQHF
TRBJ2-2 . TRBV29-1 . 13 TGCAGCGTCAACCAACAGGGTACCGGGGAGCTGTTTTTT CSVNQQGTGELFF
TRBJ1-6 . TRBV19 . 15 TGTGCCAGTAGTGTTCGACAGGCAGATAATTCACCCCTCCACTTT CASSVRQADNSPLHF
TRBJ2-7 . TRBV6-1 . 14 TGTGCCAGCAGTGACCAGGGTCTAGGCTACGAGCAGTACTTC CASSDQGLGYEQYF
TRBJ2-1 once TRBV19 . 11 TGTGCCAGTAGTATAGCCGTTGAGCAGTTCTTC CASSIAVEQFF
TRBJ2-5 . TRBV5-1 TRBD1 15 TGCGCCAGCAGCTTTGACAGGGGGCCTCAAGAGACCCAGTACTTC CASSFDRGPQETQYF
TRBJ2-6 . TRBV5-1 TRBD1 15 TGCGCCAGCTATCCAGGGGGCTCTGGGGCCAACGTCCTGACTTTC CASYPGGSGANVLTF
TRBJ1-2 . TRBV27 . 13 TGTGCCAGCAGTTCCGGCGGAGTCTATGGCTACACCTTC CASSSGGVYGYTF
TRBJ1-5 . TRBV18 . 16 TGTGCCAGCTCACCAAGCCTAGGGGGTGGGAATCAGCCCCAGCATTTT CASSPSLGGGNQPQHF
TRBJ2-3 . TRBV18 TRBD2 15 TGTGCCAGCTCACCCGGCGGGGGGCGGAGGGATACGCAGTATTTT CASSPGGGRRDTQYF
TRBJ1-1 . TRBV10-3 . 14 TGTGCCATCAGTGAGCCCAGGGCGAACACTGAAGCTTTCTTT CAISEPRANTEAFF
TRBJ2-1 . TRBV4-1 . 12 TGCGCCAGCAGCCCAGCCTACAATGAGCAGTTCTTC CASSPAYNEQFF
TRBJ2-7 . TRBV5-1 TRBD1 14 TGCGCCAGCAGCTTGGAGGGACAGACCTACGAGCAGTACTTC CASSLEGQTYEQYF
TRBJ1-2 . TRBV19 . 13 TGTGCCAGTAGCCGGGGGGGGTCCAATGGCTACACCTTC CASSRGGSNGYTF
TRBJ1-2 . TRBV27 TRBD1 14 TGTGCCAGCAGGGCGGACAGGGGGCGGAATGGCTACACCTTC CASRADRGRNGYTF
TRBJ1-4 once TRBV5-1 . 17 TGCGCCAGCAGCTCGATGGCCTACAGTGCAACTAATGAAAAACTGTTTTTT CASSSMAYSATNEKLFF
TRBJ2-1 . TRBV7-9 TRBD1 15 TGTGCCAGCAGCTACCTCTTACAGGGGGACAATGAGCAGTTCTTC CASSYLLQGDNEQFF
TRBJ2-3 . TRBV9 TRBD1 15 TGTGCCAGCAGCGGGACAGGGGCCCTAACAGATACGCAGTATTTT CASSGTGALTDTQYF
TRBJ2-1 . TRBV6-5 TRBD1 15 TGTGCCAGCACCTTGGGACAGGGGCCCTACAATGAGCAGTTCTTC CASTLGQGPYNEQFF
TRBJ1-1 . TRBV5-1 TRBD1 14 TGCGCCAGCAGCACCGGGACAGCGAACACTGAAGCTTTCTTT CASSTGTANTEAFF
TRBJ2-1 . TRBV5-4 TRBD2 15 TGTGCCAGCAGCCAGACTAGCGGGGGATACAATGAGCAGTTCTTC CASSQTSGGYNEQFF
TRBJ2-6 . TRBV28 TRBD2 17 TGTGCCAGCAGTTTCCGAACGGGAGGCTCTGGGGCCAACGTCCTGACTTTC CASSFRTGGSGANVLTF
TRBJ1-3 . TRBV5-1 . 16 TGCGCCAGCAGCTTCTATGGCCTACTACCGGGAAACACCATATATTTT CASSFYGLLPGNTIYF
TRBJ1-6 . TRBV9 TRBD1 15 TGTGCCAGCAGCGCATCAACAGGGGGGTCTTCACCCCTCCACTTT CASSASTGGSSPLHF
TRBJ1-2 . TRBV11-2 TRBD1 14 TGTGCCAGCAGCAAGACAGGGGCCGCCTATGGCTACACCTTC CASSKTGAAYGYTF
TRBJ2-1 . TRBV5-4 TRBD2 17 TGTGCCAGCAGCTTGTTGGTCGGCGGGGGGGCTACTGATGAGCAGTTCTTC CASSLLVGGGATDEQFF
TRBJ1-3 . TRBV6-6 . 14 TGTGCCAGCAGTTACTCCCGCTCTGGAAACACCATATATTTT CASSYSRSGNTIYF
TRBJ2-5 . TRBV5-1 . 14 TGCGCCAGCAGCTTGGCGAGGAGCCAAGAGACCCAGTACTTC CASSLARSQETQYF
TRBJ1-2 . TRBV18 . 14 TGTGCCAGCTCACCGACAATTTCCTTCTATGGCTACACCTTC CASSPTISFYGYTF
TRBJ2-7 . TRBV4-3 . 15 TGCGCCAGCAGCCAAGAAACCGTCAGGGTCCACGAGCAGTACTTC CASSQETVRVHEQYF
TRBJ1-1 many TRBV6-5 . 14 TGTGCCACCTTCAGACCACAGGGAAACACTGAAGCTTTCTTT CATFRPQGNTEAFF
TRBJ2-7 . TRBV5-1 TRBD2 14 TGCGCCAGCAGCGCGACTAGCGGGTCCTACGAGCAGTACTTC CASSATSGSYEQYF
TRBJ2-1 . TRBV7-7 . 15 TGTGCCAGCAGCTTATCGACGGCTAGGGGCGATGAGCAGTTCTTC CASSLSTARGDEQFF
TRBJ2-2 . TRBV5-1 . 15 TGCGCCAGCAGCTCCAATCGGGGGGCCGCCGGGGAGCTGTTTTTT CASSSNRGAAGELFF
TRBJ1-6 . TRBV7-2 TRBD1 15 TGTGCCAGCAGCTCTACCGGGACAGGGTATTCACCCCTCCACTTT CASSSTGTGYSPLHF
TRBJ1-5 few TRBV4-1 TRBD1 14 TGCGCCAGCAGCCGTACAGGGGGCGGTCAGCCCCAGCATTTT CASSRTGGGQPQHF
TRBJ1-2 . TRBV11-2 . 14 TGTGCCAGCAGCTTAGACAGGGAGGCCGGTGGCTACACCTTC CASSLDREAGGYTF
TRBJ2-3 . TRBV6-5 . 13 TGTGCCAGCAGCAGCGGACTATTTAATACGCAGTATTTT CASSSGLFNTQYF
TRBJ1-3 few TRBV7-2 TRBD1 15 TGTGCCAGCAGCCCAAGGACAGGGGGCGGAAACACCATATATTTT CASSPRTGGGNTIYF
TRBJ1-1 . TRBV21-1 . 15 TGTGCCAGCACGAAATCGGGCGAGGGCTACACTGAAGCTTTCTTT CASTKSGEGYTEAFF
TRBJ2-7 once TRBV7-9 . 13 TGTGCCAGCAGCTTCTCAGTAACCTACGAGCAGTACTTC CASSFSVTYEQYF
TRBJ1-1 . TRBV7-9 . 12 TGTGCCAGCAGCTTTCAGGGTACTGAAGCTTTCTTT CASSFQGTEAFF
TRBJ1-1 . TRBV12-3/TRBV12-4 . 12 TGTGCCAGCAGTCCCTTACCGTCGGGAGCTTTCTTT CASSPLPSGAFF
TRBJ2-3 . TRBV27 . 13 TGTGCCAGCAGTTCCCCCCCCGCAGATACGCAGTATTTT CASSSPPADTQYF
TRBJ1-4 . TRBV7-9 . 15 TGTGCCAGCAGCTCATCACCAGGGGCTAATGAAAAACTGTTTTTT CASSSSPGANEKLFF
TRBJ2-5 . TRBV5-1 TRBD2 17 TGCGCCAGCAGCTTGGCCAAACTAGCGGGGGGGCAAGAGACCCAGTACTTC CASSLAKLAGGQETQYF
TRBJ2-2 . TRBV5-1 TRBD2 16 TGCGCCAGCAGCCCCGGGGGACTAGCGGGGGCCGGGGAGCTGTTTTTT CASSPGGLAGAGELFF